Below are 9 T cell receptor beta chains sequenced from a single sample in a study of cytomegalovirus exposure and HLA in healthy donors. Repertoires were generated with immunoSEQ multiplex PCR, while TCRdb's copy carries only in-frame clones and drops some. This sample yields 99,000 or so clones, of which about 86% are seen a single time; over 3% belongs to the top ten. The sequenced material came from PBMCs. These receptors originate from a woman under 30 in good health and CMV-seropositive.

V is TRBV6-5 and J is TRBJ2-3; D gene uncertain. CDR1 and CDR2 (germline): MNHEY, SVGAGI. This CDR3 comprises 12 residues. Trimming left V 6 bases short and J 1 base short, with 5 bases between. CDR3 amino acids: CASRRGTDTQYF. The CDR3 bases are TGTGCCAGCAGGCGTGGCACAGATACGCAGTATTTT.

The CDR3 DNA reads TGCGCCAGCAGCTTGGCTCCTTCAGGGGCTAGCAATCAGCCCCAGCATTTT. It encodes CASSLAPSGASNQPQHF. The rearrangement links TRBV5-1 to TRBJ1-5; D is possibly TRBD1 (6 bases). Germline CDR1 reads SGHRS; CDR2 reads YFSETQ. The CDR3 is 17 residues long. Trimming removed 0 bases at V and 0 bases at J, with 13 bases between. Full variable domain (outside the CDR3, taken from reference TRBV5-1 and TRBJ1-5): KAGVTQTPRYLIKTRGQQVTLSCSPISGHRSVSWYQQTPGQGLQFLFEYFSETQRNKGNFPGRFSGRQFSNSRSEMNVSTLELGDSALYLCASSLAPSGASNQPQHFGDGTRLSIL.

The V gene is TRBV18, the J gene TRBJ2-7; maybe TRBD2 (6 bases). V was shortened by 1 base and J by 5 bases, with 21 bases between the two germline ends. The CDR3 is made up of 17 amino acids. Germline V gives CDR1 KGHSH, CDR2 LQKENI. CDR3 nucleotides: TGTGCCAGCTCACCACGCCCAAAGCGGGTTCTGGGTGACGAGCAGTACTTC. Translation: CASSPRPKRVLGDEQYF.

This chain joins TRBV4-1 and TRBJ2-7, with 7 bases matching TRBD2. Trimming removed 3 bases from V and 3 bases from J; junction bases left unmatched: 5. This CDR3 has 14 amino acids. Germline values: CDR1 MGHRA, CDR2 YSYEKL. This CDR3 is CASSHFGRDYEQYF. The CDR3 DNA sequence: TGCGCCAGCAGCCATTTTGGGAGGGACTACGAGCAGTACTTC.

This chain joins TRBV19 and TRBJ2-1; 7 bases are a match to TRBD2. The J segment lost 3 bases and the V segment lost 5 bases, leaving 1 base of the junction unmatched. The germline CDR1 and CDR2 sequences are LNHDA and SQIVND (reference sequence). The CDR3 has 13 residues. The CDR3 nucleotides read TGTGCCAGTAGTGGGGGGGTCTACAATGAGCAGTTCTTC. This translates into CASSGGVYNEQFF.

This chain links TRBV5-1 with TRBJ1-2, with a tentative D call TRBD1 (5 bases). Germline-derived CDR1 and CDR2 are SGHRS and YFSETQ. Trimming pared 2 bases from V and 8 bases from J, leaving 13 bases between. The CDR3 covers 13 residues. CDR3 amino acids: CASSLAGRGGYTF. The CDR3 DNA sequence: TGCGCCAGCAGCTTAGCCGGGAGGGGAGGCTACACCTTC. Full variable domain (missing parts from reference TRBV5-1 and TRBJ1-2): KAGVTQTPRYLIKTRGQQVTLSCSPISGHRSVSWYQQTPGQGLQFLFEYFSETQRNKGNFPGRFSGRQFSNSRSEMNVSTLELGDSALYLCASSLAGRGGYTFGSGTRLTVV.

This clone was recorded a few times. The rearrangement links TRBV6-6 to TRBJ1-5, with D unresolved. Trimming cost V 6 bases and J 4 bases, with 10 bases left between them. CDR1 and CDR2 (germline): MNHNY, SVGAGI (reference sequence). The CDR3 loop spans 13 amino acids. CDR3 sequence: CASRETGNQPQHF. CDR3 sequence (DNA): TGTGCCAGCAGAGAGACTGGGAATCAGCCCCAGCATTTT.

The CDR3 nucleotides are TGCGCCAGCAGCTTGGACGGGACAGGGACCATTGGCTACACCTTC. Its protein product is CASSLDGTGTIGYTF. V gene TRBV5-1 combines with J gene TRBJ1-2; the match to TRBD1 covers 9 bases. V was pared by 0 bases and J by 7 bases, with 7 bases of the junction left unmatched. The CDR3 is 15 amino acids. Germline V gene data show CDR1 as SGHRS and CDR2 as YFSETQ. The whole variable domain, remainder taken from reference TRBV5-1 and TRBJ1-2, is KAGVTQTPRYLIKTRGQQVTLSCSPISGHRSVSWYQQTPGQGLQFLFEYFSETQRNKGNFPGRFSGRQFSNSRSEMNVSTLELGDSALYLCASSLDGTGTIGYTFGSGTRLTVV.

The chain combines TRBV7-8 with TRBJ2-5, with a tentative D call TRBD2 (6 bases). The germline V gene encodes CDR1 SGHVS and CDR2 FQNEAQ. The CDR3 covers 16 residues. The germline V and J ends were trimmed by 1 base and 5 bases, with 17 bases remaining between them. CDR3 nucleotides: TGTGCCAGCAGCTTAGTATACGGGGGAATTCTGGAGACCCAGTACTTC. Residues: CASSLVYGGILETQYF.